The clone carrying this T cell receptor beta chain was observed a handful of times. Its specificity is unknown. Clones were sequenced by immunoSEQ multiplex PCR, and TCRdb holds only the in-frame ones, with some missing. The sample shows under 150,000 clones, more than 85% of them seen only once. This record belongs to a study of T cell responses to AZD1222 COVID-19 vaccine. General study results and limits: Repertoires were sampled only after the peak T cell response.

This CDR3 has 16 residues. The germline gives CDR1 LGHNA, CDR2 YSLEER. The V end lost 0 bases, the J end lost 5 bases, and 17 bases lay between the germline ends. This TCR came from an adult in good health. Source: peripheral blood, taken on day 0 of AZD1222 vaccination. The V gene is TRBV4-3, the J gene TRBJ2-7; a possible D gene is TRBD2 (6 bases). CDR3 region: CASSQDLGGLVDEQYF. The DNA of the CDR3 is TGCGCCAGCAGCCAAGACCTCGGGGGTTTAGTAGACGAGCAGTACTTC.